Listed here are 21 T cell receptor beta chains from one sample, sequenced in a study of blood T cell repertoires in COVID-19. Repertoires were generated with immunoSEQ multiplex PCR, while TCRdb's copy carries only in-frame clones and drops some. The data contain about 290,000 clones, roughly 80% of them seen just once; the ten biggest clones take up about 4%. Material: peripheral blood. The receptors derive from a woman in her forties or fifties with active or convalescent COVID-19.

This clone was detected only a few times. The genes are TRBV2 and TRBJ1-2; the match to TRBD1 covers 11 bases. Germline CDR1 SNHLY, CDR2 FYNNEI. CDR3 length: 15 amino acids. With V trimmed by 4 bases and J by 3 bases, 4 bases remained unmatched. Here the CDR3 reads CASSGGQGGDYGYTF. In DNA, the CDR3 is TGTGCCAGCAGTGGGGGACAGGGGGGTGACTATGGCTACACCTTC.

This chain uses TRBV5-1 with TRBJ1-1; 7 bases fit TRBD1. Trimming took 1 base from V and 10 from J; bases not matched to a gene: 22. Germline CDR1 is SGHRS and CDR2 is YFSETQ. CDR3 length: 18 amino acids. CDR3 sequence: CASSLLPPQGTPANGAFF. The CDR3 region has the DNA TGCGCCAGCAGCTTGCTACCACCACAGGGGACCCCCGCTAATGGAGCTTTCTTT.

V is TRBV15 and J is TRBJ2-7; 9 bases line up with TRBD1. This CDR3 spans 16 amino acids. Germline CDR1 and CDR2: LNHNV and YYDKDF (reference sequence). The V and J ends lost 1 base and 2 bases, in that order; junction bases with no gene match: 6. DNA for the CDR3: TGTGCCACCAGCAGAGTGGGGGACAGGGTTACCTACGAGCAGTACTTC. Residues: CATSRVGDRVTYEQYF.

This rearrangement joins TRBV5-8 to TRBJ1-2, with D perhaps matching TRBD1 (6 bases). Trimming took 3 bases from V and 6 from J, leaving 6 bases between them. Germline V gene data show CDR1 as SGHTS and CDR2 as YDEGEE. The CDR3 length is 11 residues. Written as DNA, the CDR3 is TGTGCCAGCAGCTGGACAGATGGCTACACCTTC. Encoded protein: CASSWTDGYTF.

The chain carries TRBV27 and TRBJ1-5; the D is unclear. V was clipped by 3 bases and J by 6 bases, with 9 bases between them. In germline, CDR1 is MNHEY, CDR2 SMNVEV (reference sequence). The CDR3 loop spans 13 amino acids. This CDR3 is CASSFSGSQPQHF. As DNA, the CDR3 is TGTGCCAGCAGTTTTTCCGGGAGTCAGCCCCAGCATTTT.

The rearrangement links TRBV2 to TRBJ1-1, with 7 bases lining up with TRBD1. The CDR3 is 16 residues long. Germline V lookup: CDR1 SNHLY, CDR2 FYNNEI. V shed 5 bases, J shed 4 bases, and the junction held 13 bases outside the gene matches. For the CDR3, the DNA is TGTGCCAGCAGTAAATATTCGACAGGGCAGCTCACTGAAGCTTTCTTT. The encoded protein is CASSKYSTGQLTEAFF.

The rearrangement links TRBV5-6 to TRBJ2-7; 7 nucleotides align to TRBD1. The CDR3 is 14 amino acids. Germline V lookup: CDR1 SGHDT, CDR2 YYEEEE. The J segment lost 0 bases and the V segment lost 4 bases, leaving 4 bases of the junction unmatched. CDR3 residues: CASSVGTASYEQYF. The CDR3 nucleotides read TGTGCCAGCAGCGTCGGGACAGCCTCCTACGAGCAGTACTTC.

CDR3 DNA: TGCGCCAGCAGCTTCGACAGGGGCGGCACTGAAGCTTTCTTT. Protein: CASSFDRGGTEAFF. This sequence joins TRBV5-1 and TRBJ1-1, with 8 bases fitting TRBD1. This CDR3 contains 14 residues. Trimming at V came to 2 bases and at J to 4 bases, leaving 4 bases not matched to a gene. CDR1 and CDR2 (germline): SGHRS, YFSETQ.

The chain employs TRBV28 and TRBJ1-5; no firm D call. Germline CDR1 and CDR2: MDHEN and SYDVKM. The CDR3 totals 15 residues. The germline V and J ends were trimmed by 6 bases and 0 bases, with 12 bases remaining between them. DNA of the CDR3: TGTGCCAGCAGCGTATTAGGAGTTAGCAATCAGCCCCAGCATTTT. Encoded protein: CASSVLGVSNQPQHF.

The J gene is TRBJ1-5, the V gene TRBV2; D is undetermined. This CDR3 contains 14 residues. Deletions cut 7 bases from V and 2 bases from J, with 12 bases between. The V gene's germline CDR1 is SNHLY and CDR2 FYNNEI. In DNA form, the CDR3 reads TGTGCCAGCATTCGGGAGGTCGGCAATCAGCCCCAGCATTTT. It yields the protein CASIREVGNQPQHF.

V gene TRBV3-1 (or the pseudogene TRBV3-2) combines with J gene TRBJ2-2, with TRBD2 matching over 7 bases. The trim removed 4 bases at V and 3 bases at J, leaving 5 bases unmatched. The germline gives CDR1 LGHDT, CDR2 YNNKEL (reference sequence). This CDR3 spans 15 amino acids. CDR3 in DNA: TGTGCCAGCAGCCCATGGGAGGGTGACACCGGGGAGCTGTTTTTT. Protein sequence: CASSPWEGDTGELFF.

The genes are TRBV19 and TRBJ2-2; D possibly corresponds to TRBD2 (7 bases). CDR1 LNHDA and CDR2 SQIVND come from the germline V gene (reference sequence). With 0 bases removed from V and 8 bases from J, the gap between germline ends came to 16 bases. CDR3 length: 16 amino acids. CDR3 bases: TGTGCCAGTAGTATAGATCAACAGGGAGGGATTGGGGAGCTGTTTTTT. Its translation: CASSIDQQGGIGELFF.

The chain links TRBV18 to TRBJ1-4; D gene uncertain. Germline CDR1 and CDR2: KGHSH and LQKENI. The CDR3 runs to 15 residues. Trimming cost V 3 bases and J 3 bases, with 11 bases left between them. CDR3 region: CASSPVSGSNEKLFF. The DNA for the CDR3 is TGTGCCAGCTCACCCGTGTCGGGGTCTAATGAAAAACTGTTTTTT.

In nucleotides, the CDR3 is TGTGCCGGAGCACTAGCGGGAGGCACAGATACGCAGTATTTT. Amino acids: CAGALAGGTDTQYF. The rearrangement links TRBV2 to TRBJ2-3; TRBD2 matches at 11 bases. CDR1 is SNHLY and CDR2 is FYNNEI in the germline V gene. The ends lost 11 bases at V and 1 base at J; junction bases unmatched: 5. The CDR3 runs 14 residues.

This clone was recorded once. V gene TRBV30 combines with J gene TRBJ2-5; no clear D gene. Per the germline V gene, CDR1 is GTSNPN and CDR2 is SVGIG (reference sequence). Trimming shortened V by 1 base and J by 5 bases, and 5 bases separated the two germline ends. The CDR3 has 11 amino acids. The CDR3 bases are TGTGCCTGGAGTGCGCAGGAGACCCAGTACTTC. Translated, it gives CAWSAQETQYF.

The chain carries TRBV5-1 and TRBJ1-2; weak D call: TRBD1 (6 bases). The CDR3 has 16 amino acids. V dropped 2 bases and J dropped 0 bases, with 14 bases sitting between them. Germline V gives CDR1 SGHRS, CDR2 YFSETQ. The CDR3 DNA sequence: TGCGCCAGCAGCTTTAGGACAGCCTCAGCTAACTATGGCTACACCTTC. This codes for CASSFRTASANYGYTF. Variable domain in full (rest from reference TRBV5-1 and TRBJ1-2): KAGVTQTPRYLIKTRGQQVTLSCSPISGHRSVSWYQQTPGQGLQFLFEYFSETQRNKGNFPGRFSGRQFSNSRSEMNVSTLELGDSALYLCASSFRTASANYGYTFGSGTRLTVV.

CDR3 bases: TGCGCCAGCAGCCCGAACTCGGGCAATGAGCAGTTCTTC. As protein: CASSPNSGNEQFF. The chain couples TRBV5-1 to TRBJ2-1, with no clear D. CDR3 length: 13 residues. CDR1 and CDR2 (germline): SGHRS, YFSETQ. Trimming left V 4 bases short and J 6 bases short, with 11 bases between.

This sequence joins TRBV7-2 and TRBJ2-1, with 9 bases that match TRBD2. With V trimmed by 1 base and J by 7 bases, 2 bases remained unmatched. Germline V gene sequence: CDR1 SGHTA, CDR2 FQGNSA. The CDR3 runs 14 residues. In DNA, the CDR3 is TGTGCCAGCAGCTTAGTTAGCGGGAGTAATGAGCAGTTCTTC. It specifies CASSLVSGSNEQFF.

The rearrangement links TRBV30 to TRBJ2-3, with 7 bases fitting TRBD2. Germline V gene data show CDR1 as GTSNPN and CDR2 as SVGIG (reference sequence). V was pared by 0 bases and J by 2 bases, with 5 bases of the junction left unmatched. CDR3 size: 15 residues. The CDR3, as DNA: TGTGCCTGGAGTGTACGGGGGGACCTCACAGATACGCAGTATTTT. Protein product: CAWSVRGDLTDTQYF.

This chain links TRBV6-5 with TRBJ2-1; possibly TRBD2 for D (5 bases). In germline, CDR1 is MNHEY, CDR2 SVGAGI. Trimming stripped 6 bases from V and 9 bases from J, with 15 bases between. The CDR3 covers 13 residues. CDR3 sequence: CASSGKARGEQFF. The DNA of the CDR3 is TGTGCCAGCAGCGGGAAAGCTCGTGGTGAGCAGTTCTTC.

The CDR3 DNA reads TGTGCCAGCTCACGCGGGCGAAGCACAGATACGCAGTATTTT. Protein sequence: CASSRGRSTDTQYF. This sequence joins TRBV18 and TRBJ2-3, with D possibly TRBD2 on 5 matching bases. V dropped 4 bases and J dropped 0 bases, with 8 bases sitting between them. Germline assignment: CDR1 KGHSH and CDR2 LQKENI. The CDR3 runs 14 residues.